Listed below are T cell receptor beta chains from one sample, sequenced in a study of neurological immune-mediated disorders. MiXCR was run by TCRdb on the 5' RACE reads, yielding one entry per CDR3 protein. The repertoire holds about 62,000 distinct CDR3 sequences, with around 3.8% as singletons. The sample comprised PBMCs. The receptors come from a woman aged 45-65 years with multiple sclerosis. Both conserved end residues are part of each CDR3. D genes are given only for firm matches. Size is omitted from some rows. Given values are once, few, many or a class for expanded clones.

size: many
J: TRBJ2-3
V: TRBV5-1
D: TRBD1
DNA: TGCGCCAGCAGCTTGCGACAGGGACAGGCAGATACGCAGTATTTT
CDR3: CASSLRQGQADTQYF

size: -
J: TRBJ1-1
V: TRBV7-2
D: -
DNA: TGTGCCAGCACCTGGGGGGGGAGGAACACTGAAGCGTTCTTT
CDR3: CASTWGGRNTEAFF

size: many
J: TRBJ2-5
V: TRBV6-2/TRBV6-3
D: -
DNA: TGTGCCAGCAGTTACTCGAGGGCTCAAGAGACCCAGTACTTC
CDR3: CASSYSRAQETQYF

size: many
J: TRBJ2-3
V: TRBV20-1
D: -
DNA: TGCAGTGCTAGAGATTCGGGAGAGGGGAAAGATACGCAGTATTTT
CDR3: CSARDSGEGKDTQYF

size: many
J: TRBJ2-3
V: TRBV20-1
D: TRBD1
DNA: TGCAGCGTGGGGCAGGGGGCCGCAGATACGCAGTATTTT
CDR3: CSVGQGAADTQYF

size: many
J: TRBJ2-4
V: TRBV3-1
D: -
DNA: TGTGCCAGCAGCCAAGGGGGAGCGGATCTAGCCAAAAACATTCAGTACTTC
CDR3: CASSQGGADLAKNIQYF

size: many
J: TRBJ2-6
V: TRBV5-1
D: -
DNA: TGCGCCAGCAGCATGGGTCCTACTGGGGCCAACGTCCTGACTTTC
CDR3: CASSMGPTGANVLTF

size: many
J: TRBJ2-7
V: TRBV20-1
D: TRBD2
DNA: TGCAGTGCTAGAGTGGCGGGAGTCTACGAGCAGTACTTC
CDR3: CSARVAGVYEQYF

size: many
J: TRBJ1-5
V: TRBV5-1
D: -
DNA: TGCGCCAGCAGCTTGGATGGTGCCCTAGGTCAGCCCCAGCATTTT
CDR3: CASSLDGALGQPQHF

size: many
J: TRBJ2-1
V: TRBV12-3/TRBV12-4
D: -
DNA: TGTGCCAGCGCGATGTCGCACAATGAGCAGTTCTTC
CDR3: CASAMSHNEQFF

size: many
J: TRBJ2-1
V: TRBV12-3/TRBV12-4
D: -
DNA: TGTGCCAGCGGCAGAGGGGGAGGCAGGCAGTTCTTC
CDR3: CASGRGGGRQFF

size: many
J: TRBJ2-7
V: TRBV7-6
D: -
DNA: TGTGCCAGCAGTTCGGACGTGTACGAGCAGTACTTC
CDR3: CASSSDVYEQYF

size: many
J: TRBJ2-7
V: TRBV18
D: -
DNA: TGTGCCAGCTCACAAGATAGAGACGCCTGGTCCTACGAGCAGTACTTC
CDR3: CASSQDRDAWSYEQYF

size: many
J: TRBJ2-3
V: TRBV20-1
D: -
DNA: TGCAGTGCTAGGACACAGGGTCGAAATACGCAGTATTTT
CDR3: CSARTQGRNTQYF

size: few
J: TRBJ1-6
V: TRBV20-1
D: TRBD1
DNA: TGCAGTGCTAGAGTCCCTAGACCCGGGACAGAGCATAATTCACCCCTCCACTTT
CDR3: CSARVPRPGTEHNSPLHF

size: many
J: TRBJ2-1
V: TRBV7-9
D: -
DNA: TGTGCCAGCAGCCCCGCAGGGACCCAAGTTAACAATGAGCAGTTCTTC
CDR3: CASSPAGTQVNNEQFF

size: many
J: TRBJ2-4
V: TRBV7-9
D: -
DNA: TGTGCCAGCAGCAGCCGGATCCTAAACATTCAGTACTTC
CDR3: CASSSRILNIQYF

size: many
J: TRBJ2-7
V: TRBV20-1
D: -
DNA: TGCAGTGCCGGATCCTACGAGCAGTACTTC
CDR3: CSAGSYEQYF

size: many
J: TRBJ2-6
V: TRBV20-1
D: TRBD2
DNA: TGCAGTGCTCAGCACGTAGCGGGAGCGGTAGGGGCCAACGTCCTGACTTTC
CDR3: CSAQHVAGAVGANVLTF

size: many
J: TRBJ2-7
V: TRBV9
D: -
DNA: TGTGCCAGCAGCCCCAGGGAGGGGGGGGGACAGTACTTC
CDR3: CASSPREGGGQYF

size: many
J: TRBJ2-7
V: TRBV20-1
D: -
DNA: TGCAGTGCTAGAGATTACTCAGGGAGCTCCTACGAGCAGTACTTC
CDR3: CSARDYSGSSYEQYF

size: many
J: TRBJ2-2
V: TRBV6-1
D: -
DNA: TGTGCCAGCAGTAAAGACAACATGAGCGCCGGGGAGCTGTTTTTT
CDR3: CASSKDNMSAGELFF

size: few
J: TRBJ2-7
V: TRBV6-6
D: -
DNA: TGTGCCAGCAGTGCCGGACAGATGGCCTACGAGCAGTACTTC
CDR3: CASSAGQMAYEQYF

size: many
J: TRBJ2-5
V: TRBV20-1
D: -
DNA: TGCAGTGCTCCCGGACATGTCCAAGAGACCCAGTACTTC
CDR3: CSAPGHVQETQYF

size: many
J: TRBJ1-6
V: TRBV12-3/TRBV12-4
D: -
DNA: TGTGCCAGCAGTCCCGACCTCGGGCCAAACATTTACCACTTT
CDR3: CASSPDLGPNIYHF

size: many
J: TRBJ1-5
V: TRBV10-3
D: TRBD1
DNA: TGTGCCATCAGTGGGACAGGGAACAATCAGCCCCAGAATTTT
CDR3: CAISGTGNNQPQNF

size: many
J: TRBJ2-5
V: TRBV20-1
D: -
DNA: TGCAGTGCTAGAGGGCCCCAAGAGACCCAGTACTTC
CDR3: CSARGPQETQYF

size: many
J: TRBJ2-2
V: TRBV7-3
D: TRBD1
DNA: TGTGCCAGCAGTCGGGACAGGCGGAACACCGGGGAGCTGTTTTTT
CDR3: CASSRDRRNTGELFF

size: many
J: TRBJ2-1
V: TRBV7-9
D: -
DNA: TGTGCCAGCAGCTTGCTTCATTCCTACAATGAGCAGTTCTTC
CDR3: CASSLLHSYNEQFF

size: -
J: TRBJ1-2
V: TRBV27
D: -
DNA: TGTGCCAGCAGTTTAACGCCCCGGGGGAGGAGAAATGCCTACACCTTC
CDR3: CASSLTPRGRRNAYTF

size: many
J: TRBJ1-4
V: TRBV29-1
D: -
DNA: TGCAGCGGCCGTGGGATGGTGGGTGAAAAACTGTTTTTT
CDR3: CSGRGMVGEKLFF

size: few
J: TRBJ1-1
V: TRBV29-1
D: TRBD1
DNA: TGCAGCGTTGAAGATCCGACAGGGTCCGCGTGGGGCACTGAAGCTTTCTTT
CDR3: CSVEDPTGSAWGTEAFF

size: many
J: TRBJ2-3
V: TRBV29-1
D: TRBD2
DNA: TGCAGCGTTGTCCCCGGGGCGGGAGATGCAGATACGCAGTATTTT
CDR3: CSVVPGAGDADTQYF

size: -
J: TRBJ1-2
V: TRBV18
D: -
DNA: TGTGCCAGCTCAATCCGTGGTGGTGGCTACACCTTC
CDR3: CASSIRGGGYTF

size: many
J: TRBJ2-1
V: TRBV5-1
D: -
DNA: TGCGCCAGCAGCTTCCCGTGGGGCGGGAACAATGAGCAGTTCTTC
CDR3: CASSFPWGGNNEQFF

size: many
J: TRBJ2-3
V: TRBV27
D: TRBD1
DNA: TGTGCCAGCAAGGACAGGGGGCTAGGAGATACGCAGTATTTT
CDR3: CASKDRGLGDTQYF

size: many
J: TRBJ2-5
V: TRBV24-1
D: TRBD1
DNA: TGTGCCACCAGTAGACAGGGGGAGACCCAGTACTTC
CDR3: CATSRQGETQYF